This note documents a single T cell receptor beta chain sequence. This entry comes from a study of identical twins. Germline lookup yields CDR1 MNHNS and CDR2 SASEGT. CDR3 length: 11 residues. Trimming stripped 6 bases from V and 6 bases from J, with 9 bases between. TCRdb reanalysed the 5' RACE reads using MiXCR and keeps one entry per CDR3 protein. In the table there are some 790,000 distinct CDR3 sequences, 18% of which are singletons. The sample was also linked to a second study, of T cells expressing NK-cell markers.

This sequence originates from a woman between 18 and 29 years old in good health. The rearrangement uses TRBV6-1 and TRBJ2-7, with no clear D. The sample comprised PBMCs. CDR3 loop: CASSWVSEQYF. CDR3 in DNA: TGTGCCAGCAGCTGGGTCAGCGAGCAGTACTTC.